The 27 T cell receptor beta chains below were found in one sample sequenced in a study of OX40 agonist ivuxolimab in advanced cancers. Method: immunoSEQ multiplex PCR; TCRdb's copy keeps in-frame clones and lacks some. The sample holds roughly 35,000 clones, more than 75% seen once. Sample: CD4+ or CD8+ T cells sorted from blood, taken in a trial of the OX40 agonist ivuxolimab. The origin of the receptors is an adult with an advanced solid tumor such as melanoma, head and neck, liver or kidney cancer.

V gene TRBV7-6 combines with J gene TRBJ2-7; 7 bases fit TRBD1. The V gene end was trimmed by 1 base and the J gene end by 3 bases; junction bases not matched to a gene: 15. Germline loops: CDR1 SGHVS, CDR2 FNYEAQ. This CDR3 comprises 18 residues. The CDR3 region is CASSLGGLSDRALYEQYF. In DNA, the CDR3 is TGTGCCAGCAGCTTAGGCGGCTTAAGTGACAGGGCCCTCTACGAGCAGTACTTC.

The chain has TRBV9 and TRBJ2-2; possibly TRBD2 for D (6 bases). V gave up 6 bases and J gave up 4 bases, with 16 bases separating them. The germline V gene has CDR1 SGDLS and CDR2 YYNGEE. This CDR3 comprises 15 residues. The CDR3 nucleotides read TGTGCCAGCACCCCCACGGGACTCTTCACCGGGGAGCTGTTTTTT. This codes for CASTPTGLFTGELFF.

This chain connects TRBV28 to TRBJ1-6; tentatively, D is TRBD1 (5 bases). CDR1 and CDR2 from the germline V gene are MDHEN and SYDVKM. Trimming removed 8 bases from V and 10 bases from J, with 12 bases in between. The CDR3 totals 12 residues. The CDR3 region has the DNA TGTGCCAGCGGGGACCTGAAATCACCCCTCCACTTT. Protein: CASGDLKSPLHF.

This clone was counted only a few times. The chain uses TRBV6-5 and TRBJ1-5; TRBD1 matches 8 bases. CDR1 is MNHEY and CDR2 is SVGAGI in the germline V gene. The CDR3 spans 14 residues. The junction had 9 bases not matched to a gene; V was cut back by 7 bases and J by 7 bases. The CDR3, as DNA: TGTGCCAGCAACAGGGGGGGGATCGGGCAGCCCCAGCATTTT. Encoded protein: CASNRGGIGQPQHF.

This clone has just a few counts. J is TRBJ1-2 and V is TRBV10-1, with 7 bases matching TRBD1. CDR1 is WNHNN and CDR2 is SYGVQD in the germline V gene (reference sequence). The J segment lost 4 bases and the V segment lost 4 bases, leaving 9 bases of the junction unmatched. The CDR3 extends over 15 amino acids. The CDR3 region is CASSAETGRLYGYTF. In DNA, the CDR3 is TGCGCCAGCAGTGCTGAGACAGGGAGACTCTATGGCTACACCTTC.

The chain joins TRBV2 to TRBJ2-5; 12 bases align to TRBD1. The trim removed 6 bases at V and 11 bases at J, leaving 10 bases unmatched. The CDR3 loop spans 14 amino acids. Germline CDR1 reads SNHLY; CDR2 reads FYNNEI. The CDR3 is CASRPGQGAGEQYF. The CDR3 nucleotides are TGTGCCAGCAGGCCGGGACAGGGGGCCGGGGAGCAGTACTTC. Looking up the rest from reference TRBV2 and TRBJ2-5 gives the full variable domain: EPEVTQTPSHQVTQMGQEVILRCVPISNHLYFYWYRQILGQKVEFLVSFYNNEISEKSEIFDDQFSVERPDGSNFTLKIRSTKLEDSAMYFCASRPGQGAGEQYFGPGTRLLVL.

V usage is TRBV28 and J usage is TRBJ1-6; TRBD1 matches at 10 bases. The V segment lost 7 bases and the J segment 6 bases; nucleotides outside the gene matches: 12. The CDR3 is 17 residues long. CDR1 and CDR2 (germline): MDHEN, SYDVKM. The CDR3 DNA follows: TGTGCCAGCACCGGGGACAGGGGAGGTTTCGGTAATTCACCCCTCCACTTT. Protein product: CASTGDRGGFGNSPLHF.

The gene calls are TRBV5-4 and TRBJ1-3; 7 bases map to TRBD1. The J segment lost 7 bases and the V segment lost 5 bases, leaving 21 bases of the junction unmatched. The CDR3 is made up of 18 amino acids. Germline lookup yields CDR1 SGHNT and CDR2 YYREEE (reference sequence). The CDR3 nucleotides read TGTGCCAGCAGGCCTGACGGTCCTCTCGAGGGGGCTAGCAACACCATATATTTT. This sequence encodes CASRPDGPLEGASNTIYF.

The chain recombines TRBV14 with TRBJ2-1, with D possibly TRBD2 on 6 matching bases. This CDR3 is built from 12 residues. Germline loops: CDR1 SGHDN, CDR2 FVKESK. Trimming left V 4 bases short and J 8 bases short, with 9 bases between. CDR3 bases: TGTGCCAGCAGCCCGCGGAGGGATGAGCAGTTCTTC. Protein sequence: CASSPRRDEQFF.

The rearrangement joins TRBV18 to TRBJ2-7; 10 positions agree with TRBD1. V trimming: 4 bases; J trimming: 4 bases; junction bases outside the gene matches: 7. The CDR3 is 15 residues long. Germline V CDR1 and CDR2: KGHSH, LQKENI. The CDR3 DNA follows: TGTGCCAGCTCACGGGGGACAGGGGACTTGTACGAGCAGTACTTC. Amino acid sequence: CASSRGTGDLYEQYF.

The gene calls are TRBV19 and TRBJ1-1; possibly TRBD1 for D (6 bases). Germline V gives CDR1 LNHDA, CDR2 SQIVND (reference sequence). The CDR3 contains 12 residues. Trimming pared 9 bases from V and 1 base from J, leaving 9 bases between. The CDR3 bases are TGTGCCAGCAGGGGACAGAACACTGAAGCTTTCTTT. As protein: CASRGQNTEAFF.

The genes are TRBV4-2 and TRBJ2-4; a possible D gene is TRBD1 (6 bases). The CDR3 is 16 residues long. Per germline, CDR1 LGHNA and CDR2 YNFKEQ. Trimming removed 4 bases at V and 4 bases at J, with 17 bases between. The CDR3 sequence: CASSPLLAGAKNIQYF. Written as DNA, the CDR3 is TGTGCCAGCAGCCCCCTCCTAGCAGGGGCGAAAAACATTCAGTACTTC.

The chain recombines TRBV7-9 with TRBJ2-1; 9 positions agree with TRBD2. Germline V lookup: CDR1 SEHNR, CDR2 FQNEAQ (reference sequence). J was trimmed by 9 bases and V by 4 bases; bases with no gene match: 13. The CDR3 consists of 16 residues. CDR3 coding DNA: TGTGCCAGCAGCTCCCCCGAGGGCGGGGGGGAGAGTGAGCAGTTCTTC. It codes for CASSSPEGGGESEQFF.

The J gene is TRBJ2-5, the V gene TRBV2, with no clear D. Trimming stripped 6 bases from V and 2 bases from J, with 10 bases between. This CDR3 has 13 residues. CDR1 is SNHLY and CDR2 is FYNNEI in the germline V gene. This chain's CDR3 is CASSLGRQETQYF. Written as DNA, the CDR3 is TGTGCCAGCAGCTTGGGCAGACAAGAGACCCAGTACTTC.

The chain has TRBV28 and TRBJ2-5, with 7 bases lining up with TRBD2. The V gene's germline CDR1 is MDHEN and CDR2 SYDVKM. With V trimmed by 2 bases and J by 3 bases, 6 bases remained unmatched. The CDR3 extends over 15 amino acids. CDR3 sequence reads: CASSLKGLAEETQYF. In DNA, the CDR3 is TGTGCCAGCAGTTTAAAGGGGCTAGCGGAAGAGACCCAGTACTTC.

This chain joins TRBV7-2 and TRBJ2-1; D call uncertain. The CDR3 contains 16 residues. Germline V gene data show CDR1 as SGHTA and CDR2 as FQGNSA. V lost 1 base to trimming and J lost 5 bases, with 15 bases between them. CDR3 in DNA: TGTGCCAGCAGCTTAGGTGTTGCCCCCGGCCACAATGAGCAGTTCTTC. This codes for CASSLGVAPGHNEQFF.

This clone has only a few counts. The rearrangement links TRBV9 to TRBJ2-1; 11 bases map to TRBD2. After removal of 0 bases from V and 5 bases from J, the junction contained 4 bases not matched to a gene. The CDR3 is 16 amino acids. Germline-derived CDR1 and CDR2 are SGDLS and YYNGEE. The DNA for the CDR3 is TGTGCCAGCAGCGTAGGTCCTAGCGGGAGGAACAATGAGCAGTTCTTC. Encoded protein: CASSVGPSGRNNEQFF.

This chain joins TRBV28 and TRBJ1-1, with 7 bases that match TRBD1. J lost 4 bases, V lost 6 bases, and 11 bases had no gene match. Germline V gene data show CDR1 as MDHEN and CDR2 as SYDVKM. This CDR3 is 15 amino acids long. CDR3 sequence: CASRFQTGTGTEAFF. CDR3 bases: TGTGCCAGCAGGTTCCAGACAGGGACGGGCACTGAAGCTTTCTTT.

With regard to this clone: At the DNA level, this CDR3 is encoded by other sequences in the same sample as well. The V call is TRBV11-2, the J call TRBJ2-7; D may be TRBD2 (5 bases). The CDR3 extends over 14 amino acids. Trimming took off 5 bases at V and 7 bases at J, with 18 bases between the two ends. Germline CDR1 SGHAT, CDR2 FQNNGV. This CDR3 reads CASSAVTGIGEQYF. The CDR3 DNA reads TGTGCCAGCAGCGCAGTTACGGGGATCGGGGAGCAGTACTTC.

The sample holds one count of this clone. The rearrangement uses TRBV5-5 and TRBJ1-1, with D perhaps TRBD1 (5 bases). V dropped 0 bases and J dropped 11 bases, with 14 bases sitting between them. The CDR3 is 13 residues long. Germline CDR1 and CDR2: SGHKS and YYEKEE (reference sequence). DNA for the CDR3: TGTGCCAGCAGCTTGGCAGACAGCGTATCGGCTTTCTTT. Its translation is CASSLADSVSAFF.

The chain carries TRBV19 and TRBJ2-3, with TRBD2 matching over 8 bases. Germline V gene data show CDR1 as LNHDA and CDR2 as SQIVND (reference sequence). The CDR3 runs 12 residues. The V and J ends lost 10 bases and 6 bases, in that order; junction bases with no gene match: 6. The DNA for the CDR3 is TGTGCCACCTCGGGGGGGCTGGATACGCAGTATTTT. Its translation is CATSGGLDTQYF.

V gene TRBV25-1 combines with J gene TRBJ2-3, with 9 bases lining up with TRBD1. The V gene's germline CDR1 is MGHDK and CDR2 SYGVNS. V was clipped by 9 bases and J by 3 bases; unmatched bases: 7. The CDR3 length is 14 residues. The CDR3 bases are TGTGCCAGTTGCGACAGGGGGTTAACAGATACGCAGTATTTT. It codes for CASCDRGLTDTQYF.

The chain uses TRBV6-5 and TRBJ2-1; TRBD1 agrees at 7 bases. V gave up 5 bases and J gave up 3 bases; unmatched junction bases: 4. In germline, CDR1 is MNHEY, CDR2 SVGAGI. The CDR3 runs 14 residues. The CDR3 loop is CASSVSGGYNEQFF. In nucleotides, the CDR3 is TGTGCCAGCAGTGTATCAGGGGGCTACAATGAGCAGTTCTTC.

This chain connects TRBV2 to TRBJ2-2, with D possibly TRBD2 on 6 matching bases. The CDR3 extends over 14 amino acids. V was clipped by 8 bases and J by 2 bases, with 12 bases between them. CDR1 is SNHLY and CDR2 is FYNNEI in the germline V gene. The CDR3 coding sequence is TGTGCCAGCCGCGAGGGGACTAACACCGGGGAGCTGTTTTTT. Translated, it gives CASREGTNTGELFF.

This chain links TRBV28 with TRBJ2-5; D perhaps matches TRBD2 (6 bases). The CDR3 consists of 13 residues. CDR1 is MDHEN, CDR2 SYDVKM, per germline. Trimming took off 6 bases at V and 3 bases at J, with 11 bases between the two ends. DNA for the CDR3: TGTGCCAGCAGCCCCGGCGGGGAAGAGACCCAGTACTTC. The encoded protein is CASSPGGEETQYF.

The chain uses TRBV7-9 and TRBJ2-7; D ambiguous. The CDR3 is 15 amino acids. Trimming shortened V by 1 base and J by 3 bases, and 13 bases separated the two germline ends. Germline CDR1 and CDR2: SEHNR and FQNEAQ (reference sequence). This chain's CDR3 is CASSLGGASNYEQYF. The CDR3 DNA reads TGTGCCAGCAGCTTAGGTGGAGCATCGAACTACGAGCAGTACTTC.

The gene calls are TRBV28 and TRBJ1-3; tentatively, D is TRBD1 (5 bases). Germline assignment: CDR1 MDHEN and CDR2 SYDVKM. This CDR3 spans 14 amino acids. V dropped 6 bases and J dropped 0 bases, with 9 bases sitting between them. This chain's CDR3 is CASRLQGSGNTIYF. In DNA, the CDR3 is TGTGCCAGCAGGCTCCAGGGCTCTGGAAACACCATATATTTT.